Here is one T cell receptor beta chain with its context. Its antigen is not known. The sample comes from a study of T cells in tuberculosis. Notes on the study in general: The TCR-beta difference was not significant; alpha differences partly reflected length.

CDR3 length equals 12 residues. Germline V gives CDR1 MNHEY, CDR2 SVGAGI. Between the trimmed V and J ends, which lost 5 bases and 10 bases, there was a span of 11 bases. Clones were read by immunoSEQ multiplex PCR, and TCRdb kept only the in-frame ones, dropping some. In the table there are under 35,000 clones, 94% of which are singletons. This receptor was identified in a donor aged 5-35 years with latent tuberculosis or without tuberculosis infection. The sample was PBMCs. The V call is TRBV6-5, the J call TRBJ1-4; possibly TRBD1 for D (5 bases). CDR3 bases: TGTGCCAGCAGTGTCGGGGGGGGAAAACTGTTTTTT. It yields the protein CASSVGGGKLFF.